The 24 T cell receptor beta chains reported below all come from one sample, sequenced in a study of blood T cell repertoires in COVID-19. Here immunoSEQ multiplex PCR was the method, and the copy in TCRdb shows in-frame clones only, minus some. Seen here are under 85,000 clones, 85% to 90% observed once, and the top ten hold roughly 5.6%. The specimen sequenced was peripheral blood. Source of these receptors: an older man with acute or convalescent COVID-19.

The chain recombines TRBV2 with TRBJ1-6; no reliable D call. V shed 4 bases and J shed 10 bases, with 11 bases lying between them. CDR1 and CDR2 (germline): SNHLY, FYNNEI. This CDR3 has 13 residues. The CDR3 sequence is CASSGGFRSPLHF. The CDR3 DNA reads as TGTGCCAGCAGTGGAGGGTTTAGGTCACCCCTCCACTTT.

V gene TRBV7-8 combines with J gene TRBJ1-5; D gene unclear. This CDR3 region has 16 residues. CDR1 and CDR2 (germline): SGHVS, FQNEAQ. Between the trimmed V and J ends, which lost 1 base and 4 bases, there was a span of 14 bases. The CDR3 region is CASSLGGHLINQPQHF. The CDR3 DNA sequence: TGTGCCAGCAGCTTAGGAGGGCATCTGATTAATCAGCCCCAGCATTTT.

The gene calls are TRBV7-2 and TRBJ1-4, with 7 bases aligning to TRBD1. The length of the CDR3 is 15 residues. Per the germline V gene, CDR1 is SGHTA and CDR2 is FQGNSA. After removal of 0 bases from V and 5 bases from J, the junction contained 3 bases not matched to a gene. Here the CDR3 reads CASSLADRENEKLFF. The CDR3 DNA sequence: TGTGCCAGCAGCTTAGCTGACAGGGAAAATGAAAAACTGTTTTTT.

The J gene is TRBJ1-2, the V gene TRBV7-2; 9 positions agree with TRBD1. J lost 5 bases, V lost 1 base, and 8 bases had no gene match. The germline gives CDR1 SGHTA, CDR2 FQGNSA. The CDR3 covers 16 residues. CDR3 coding DNA: TGTGCCAGCAGCTTAGTCGCCGGGGACAGGGCGTATGGCTACACCTTC. It translates to CASSLVAGDRAYGYTF.

The rearrangement joins TRBV5-6 to TRBJ2-7, with D possibly matching TRBD1 (6 bases). Germline CDR1 is SGHDT and CDR2 is YYEEEE. The CDR3 has 13 amino acids. Trimming removed 0 bases from V and 6 bases from J, with 10 bases in between. The CDR3 loop reads CASSLGQAREQYF. CDR3 nucleotides: TGTGCCAGCAGCTTGGGACAGGCCCGCGAGCAGTACTTC.

This clone was seen just once. This chain connects TRBV28 to TRBJ2-3, with D hard to call. This CDR3 contains 16 residues. V gave up 5 bases and J gave up 6 bases, with 21 bases separating them. Germline CDR1 MDHEN, CDR2 SYDVKM. The CDR3 region is CASSAQGGDGWDTQYF. The CDR3 DNA reads TGTGCCAGCAGTGCCCAAGGCGGAGATGGTTGGGATACGCAGTATTTT. Full variable domain (remainder filled in from reference TRBV28 and TRBJ2-3): DVKVTQSSRYLVKRTGEKVFLECVQDMDHENMFWYRQDPGLGLRLIYFSYDVKMKEKGDIPEGYSVSREKKERFSLILESASTNQTSMYLCASSAQGGDGWDTQYFGPGTRLTVL.

The rearrangement links TRBV6-2 or TRBV6-3 to TRBJ1-1; 7 nucleotides match TRBD1. Germline V gives CDR1 MNHEY, CDR2 SVGEGT. V shed 5 bases and J 3 bases; nucleotides not matched to a gene: 3. The CDR3 consists of 13 residues. The CDR3 DNA reads TGTGCCAGCAGTCAAACAGGGGACACTGAAGCTTTCTTT. Protein: CASSQTGDTEAFF.

CDR3 region: CASSPQGNQPQHF. The CDR3 region has the DNA TGTGCCAGTAGTCCCCAGGGTAATCAGCCCCAGCATTTT. The chain uses TRBV19 and TRBJ1-5, with D tentatively TRBD1 (5 bases). V was shortened by 5 bases and J by 4 bases, with 9 bases between the two germline ends. The CDR3 has 13 amino acids. Germline V CDR1 and CDR2: LNHDA, SQIVND (reference sequence).

The rearrangement joins TRBV7-8 to TRBJ2-7, with D perhaps matching TRBD2 (6 bases). Deletions cut 3 bases from V and 7 bases from J, with 19 bases between. CDR3 length: 15 amino acids. Germline CDR1 and CDR2: SGHVS and FQNEAQ. CDR3 sequence reads: CASSFQRAALGEQYF. The CDR3 nucleotides are TGTGCCAGCAGCTTCCAGCGGGCGGCACTCGGTGAGCAGTACTTC. Full variable domain (outside the CDR3, taken from reference TRBV7-8 and TRBJ2-7): GAGVSQSPRYKVAKRGQDVALRCDPISGHVSLFWYQQALGQGPEFLTYFQNEAQLDKSGLPSDRFFAERPEGSVSTLKIQRTQQEDSAVYLCASSFQRAALGEQYFGPGTRLTVT.

This clone has just a few counts. The rearrangement joins TRBV5-1 to TRBJ1-1, with D possibly TRBD1 on 5 matching bases. Deletions cut 3 bases from V and 6 bases from J, with 18 bases between. CDR3 length: 15 residues. Germline-derived CDR1 and CDR2 are SGHRS and YFSETQ. CDR3 loop: CASSSGGWDVPEAFF. The CDR3 DNA reads TGCGCCAGCAGCTCTGGGGGGTGGGATGTACCTGAAGCTTTCTTT.

The rearrangement uses TRBV19 and TRBJ1-4; no reliable D call. CDR3 length: 16 amino acids. V was shortened by 5 bases and J by 0 bases, with 13 bases between the two germline ends. Per the germline V gene, CDR1 is LNHDA and CDR2 is SQIVND (reference sequence). The CDR3 loop reads CASSSRGGTTNEKLFF. CDR3 DNA sequence: TGTGCCAGTAGTTCCCGCGGCGGTACAACTAATGAAAAACTGTTTTTT.

The V call is TRBV5-1, the J call TRBJ2-3; possibly TRBD1 for D (6 bases). The CDR3 loop spans 14 amino acids. Germline lookup yields CDR1 SGHRS and CDR2 YFSETQ. Trimming pared 2 bases from V and 2 bases from J, leaving 9 bases between. CDR3 in amino acids: CASSLEGDTDTQYF. CDR3 bases: TGCGCCAGCAGCTTAGAGGGGGACACAGATACGCAGTATTTT. The complete variable domain, with remaining parts taken from reference TRBV5-1 and TRBJ2-3, reads KAGVTQTPRYLIKTRGQQVTLSCSPISGHRSVSWYQQTPGQGLQFLFEYFSETQRNKGNFPGRFSGRQFSNSRSEMNVSTLELGDSALYLCASSLEGDTDTQYFGPGTRLTVL.

Worth noting for this clone: One end of the junction fails to match germline, which may point to a read error. The CDR3 loop is CASSQGGMHF. The CDR3 nucleotides are TGTGCCAGCAGCCAGGGAGGGATGCACTTC. The rearrangement joins TRBV3-1 (or the pseudogene TRBV3-2) to TRBJ2-7; 7 nucleotides align to TRBD2. CDR3 length: 10 residues. Germline loops: CDR1 LGHDT, CDR2 YNNKEL (reference sequence).

CDR3 coding DNA: TGTGCCAGCAGCCCACCCCGGTTTAGCGGGGGAGATACGCAGTATTTT. It specifies CASSPPRFSGGDTQYF. The chain employs TRBV9 and TRBJ2-3; 9 nucleotides align to TRBD2. This CDR3 is built from 16 residues. Germline assignment: CDR1 SGDLS and CDR2 YYNGEE. V dropped 4 bases and J dropped 5; count of bases not matched to a gene: 11.

V is TRBV28 and J is TRBJ1-1; D possibly corresponds to TRBD1 (6 bases). V was pared by 5 bases and J by 1 base, with 11 bases between. The CDR3 totals 14 residues. Germline CDR1 MDHEN, CDR2 SYDVKM. The CDR3 loop reads CASSRWTENTEAFF. CDR3 nucleotide sequence: TGTGCCAGCAGTCGTTGGACAGAGAACACTGAAGCTTTCTTT.

The chain is built from TRBV4-3 and TRBJ2-7; the match to TRBD1 covers 8 bases. This CDR3 has 17 amino acids. With 3 bases clipped from V and 2 bases from J, the junction kept 12 bases outside the gene matches. Germline V gives CDR1 LGHNA, CDR2 YSLEER. The chain's CDR3 is CASSHLKGDRMAYEQYF. The CDR3 nucleotides are TGCGCCAGCAGCCATCTCAAGGGGGACAGGATGGCCTACGAGCAGTACTTC.

This clone came up a few times. The CDR3 DNA reads as TGTGCCAGCAGCCAAGAGGAGACAGGGGTCCAAGCTTTCTTT. It yields the protein CASSQEETGVQAFF. The rearrangement uses TRBV14 and TRBJ1-1, with 8 bases that match TRBD1. V shed 0 bases and J 9 bases; nucleotides not matched to a gene: 6. CDR3 size: 14 residues. Germline-derived CDR1 and CDR2 are SGHDN and FVKESK.

The V gene is TRBV27, the J gene TRBJ2-3; D might be TRBD1 (6 bases). Per the germline V gene, CDR1 is MNHEY and CDR2 is SMNVEV (reference sequence). CDR3 length equals 16 residues. V dropped 5 bases and J dropped 5 bases, with 20 bases sitting between them. The DNA for the CDR3 is TGTGCCAGCAGTACCCGGGACCAGGGGTCTATAGATACGCAGTATTTT. It codes for CASSTRDQGSIDTQYF.

The chain combines TRBV21-1 with TRBJ2-2; the table's TRBD2 call for D was not verified on the DNA. TRBV21-1 is a recognized pseudogene. The CDR3 loop spans 19 amino acids. The CDR3 nucleotides read TGTGCCAGCAGCAAAGCGCGGGGGACGACTAGCGAGGGCACCGGGGAGCTGTTTTTT. Amino acids: CASSKARGTTSEGTGELFF.

The CDR3 region has the DNA TGTGCCAGCAGTTCCGGGACAGCTTACAACTATGGCTACACCTTC. This translates into CASSSGTAYNYGYTF. The rearrangement uses TRBV28 and TRBJ1-2; TRBD1 aligns across 7 bases. The CDR3 consists of 15 residues. J was trimmed by 2 bases and V by 4 bases; bases with no gene match: 7. Germline V gene data show CDR1 as MDHEN and CDR2 as SYDVKM.

The chain uses TRBV6-2 or TRBV6-3 and TRBJ2-7, with TRBD1 as a possible D gene (5 bases). Trimming removed 2 bases from V and 2 bases from J, with 10 bases in between. CDR1 and CDR2 from the germline V gene are MNHEY and SVGEGT. The CDR3 is 14 residues long. For the CDR3, the DNA is TGTGCCAGCAGTTACCTTGCAGGGCCCTACGAGCAGTACTTC. Translating gives CASSYLAGPYEQYF.

This clone occurred once. The chain links TRBV5-1 to TRBJ2-7, with a weak D call TRBD2 (5 bases). The V end lost 5 bases, the J end lost 0 bases, and 9 bases lay between the germline ends. Per germline, CDR1 SGHRS and CDR2 YFSETQ. The CDR3 covers 13 residues. The CDR3 bases are TGCGCCAGCAGGGACTGGGACTCCTACGAGCAGTACTTC. It is translated as CASRDWDSYEQYF.

The chain is built from TRBV6-2 or TRBV6-3 and TRBJ1-2, with 10 bases matching TRBD1. Germline V gene sequence: CDR1 MNHEY, CDR2 SVGEGT. The CDR3 is 15 residues long. V was pared by 6 bases and J by 6 bases, with 10 bases of the junction left unmatched. In DNA form, the CDR3 reads TGTGCCAGCAGCCCGCCGGGACAGGGGAGTCATGGCTACACCTTC. Translation: CASSPPGQGSHGYTF.

The chain joins TRBV18 to TRBJ1-6; D may be TRBD1 (6 bases). The CDR3 spans 14 residues. In germline, CDR1 is KGHSH, CDR2 LQKENI. Trimming took 5 bases from V and 7 from J, leaving 12 bases between them. Here the CDR3 DNA reads TGTGCCAGCTCAACTGACGGGACAAATTCACCCCTCCACTTT. Translating it yields CASSTDGTNSPLHF.